These 29 T cell receptor beta chains came from one sample sequenced in a study of CD4 T cells in relation to SARS-CoV-2 and coronaviruses. No antigen has been assigned to these receptors. Using immunoSEQ multiplex PCR, the repertoire was profiled, and TCRdb retains in-frame clones only, with some absent. Of approximately 36,000 clones in the sample, roughly 80% were seen once. Sequenced sample: naive CD4+ T cells from PBMCs, cultured in vitro. Subset given: naive CD4+ T cells isolated by negative enrichment. The receptor set was obtained from an adult with COVID-19.

The J gene is TRBJ2-1, the V gene TRBV18, with a weak D call TRBD2 (7 bases). Trimming removed 0 bases at V and 8 bases at J, with 17 bases between. Germline lookup yields CDR1 KGHSH and CDR2 LQKENI. The CDR3 runs 16 residues. CDR3 loop: CASSPPGGRSVYEQFF. For the CDR3, the DNA is TGTGCCAGCTCACCACCGGGGGGGCGAAGTGTCTATGAGCAGTTCTTC.

This chain joins TRBV7-2 and TRBJ2-3, with D perhaps matching TRBD2 (6 bases). The CDR3 length is 16 residues. V dropped 1 base and J dropped 1 base, with 12 bases sitting between them. Germline CDR1 and CDR2: SGHTA and FQGNSA. The DNA of the CDR3 is TGTGCCAGCAGCTTAGGGGGGGTTCTGGGCACAGATACGCAGTATTTT. Its translation is CASSLGGVLGTDTQYF.

This clone was seen a handful of times. The chain uses TRBV6-5 and TRBJ2-7, with TRBD1 matching over 8 bases. Losses at the gene ends were 2 bases for V and 4 bases for J; bases not matched to a gene: 4. This CDR3 comprises 14 residues. CDR1 and CDR2 (germline): MNHEY, SVGAGI. In nucleotides, the CDR3 is TGTGCCAGCAGTTACGGACAGGGTGTTTACGAGCAGTACTTC. Translating it yields CASSYGQGVYEQYF.

This chain connects TRBV28 to TRBJ2-3; D gene unclear. The germline V gene encodes CDR1 MDHEN and CDR2 SYDVKM. The CDR3 runs 13 residues. V was cut by 3 bases and J by 2 bases, with 6 bases left in between. CDR3 nucleotides: TGTGCCAGCAGTTTTGAGATCACAGATACGCAGTATTTT. This translates into CASSFEITDTQYF. Full variable domain (outside the CDR3, taken from reference TRBV28 and TRBJ2-3): DVKVTQSSRYLVKRTGEKVFLECVQDMDHENMFWYRQDPGLGLRLIYFSYDVKMKEKGDIPEGYSVSREKKERFSLILESASTNQTSMYLCASSFEITDTQYFGPGTRLTVL.

The V call is TRBV14, the J call TRBJ2-5; no reliable D call. Per the germline V gene, CDR1 is SGHDN and CDR2 is FVKESK. The V end was cut by 3 bases, the J end by 4 bases, with 3 bases between. CDR3 length: 11 residues. The CDR3 sequence is CASSQLETQYF. The CDR3 nucleotides read TGTGCCAGCAGCCAGTTAGAGACCCAGTACTTC.

The CDR3 DNA reads as TGTGCCAGCTTGGGCCAGATGAACACTGAAGCTTTCTTT. This sequence encodes CASLGQMNTEAFF. The chain carries TRBV2 and TRBJ1-1; D not resolved. Germline CDR1 is SNHLY and CDR2 is FYNNEI. This CDR3 comprises 13 residues. V was clipped by 8 bases and J by 0 bases, with 10 bases between them.

This clone was observed a few times. The rearrangement links TRBV28 to TRBJ1-5, with D unclear. The CDR3 sequence is 12 residues long. V gave up 1 base and J gave up 11 bases, with 9 bases separating them. The germline V gene encodes CDR1 MDHEN and CDR2 SYDVKM. CDR3 region: CASSLFGRAQHF. The CDR3 region has the DNA TGTGCCAGCAGTTTATTTGGGAGGGCCCAGCATTTT.

The genes are TRBV5-6 and TRBJ2-7, with TRBD2 matching 11 bases. CDR1 SGHDT and CDR2 YYEEEE come from the germline V gene. After removal of 4 bases from V and 3 bases from J, the junction contained 6 bases not matched to a gene. This CDR3 has 15 amino acids. The CDR3 bases are TGTGCCAGCAGCAAGGGACTAGCGGACTTCTACGAGCAGTACTTC. Translated, it gives CASSKGLADFYEQYF.

V usage is TRBV28 and J usage is TRBJ2-2; D might be TRBD2 (6 bases). CDR1 MDHEN and CDR2 SYDVKM come from the germline V gene. This CDR3 spans 15 amino acids. The V and J ends lost 3 bases and 5 bases respectively, with 13 bases between them. The CDR3 DNA sequence: TGTGCCAGCAGTTTCCCGGGACTCGCTACCGGGGAGCTGTTTTTT. Protein: CASSFPGLATGELFF.

The chain is built from TRBV15 and TRBJ2-1; 11 nucleotides line up with TRBD2. The CDR3 extends over 20 amino acids. Germline V gene sequence: CDR1 LNHNV, CDR2 YYDKDF (reference sequence). With 1 base clipped from V and 0 bases from J, the junction kept 11 bases outside the gene matches. The CDR3: CATSRGGSISGRVSYNEQFF. The DNA of the CDR3 is TGTGCCACCAGCAGAGGGGGGTCTATTAGCGGGAGGGTCTCCTACAATGAGCAGTTCTTC.

This clone has just one count. The chain joins TRBV24-1 to TRBJ2-3; D possibly corresponds to TRBD2 (7 bases). The germline V gene encodes CDR1 KGHDR and CDR2 SFDVKD. This CDR3 has 16 amino acids. Trimming shortened V by 7 bases and J by 2 bases, and 18 bases separated the two germline ends. The CDR3 loop is CATSTWGGSDTDTQYF. The CDR3 coding sequence is TGTGCCACCAGCACCTGGGGGGGCAGCGACACAGATACGCAGTATTTT.

The rearrangement joins TRBV5-1 to TRBJ2-1, with 11 bases identical to TRBD1. The CDR3 sequence is 15 residues long. The V gene's germline CDR1 is SGHRS and CDR2 YFSETQ. The J segment lost 6 bases and the V segment lost 3 bases, leaving 5 bases of the junction unmatched. CDR3 bases: TGCGCCAGCAGCTCCGGGACAGGGGGGAGCAATGAGCAGTTCTTC. It encodes CASSSGTGGSNEQFF.

The genes are TRBV28 and TRBJ1-1; no clear D. V dropped 3 bases and J dropped 1 base, with 15 bases sitting between them. Germline V CDR1 and CDR2: MDHEN, SYDVKM. The CDR3 contains 16 residues. The CDR3: CASSFWSNAKNTEAFF. Written as DNA, the CDR3 is TGTGCCAGCAGTTTTTGGAGTAACGCTAAGAACACTGAAGCTTTCTTT. Full variable domain (outside the CDR3, taken from reference TRBV28 and TRBJ1-1): DVKVTQSSRYLVKRTGEKVFLECVQDMDHENMFWYRQDPGLGLRLIYFSYDVKMKEKGDIPEGYSVSREKKERFSLILESASTNQTSMYLCASSFWSNAKNTEAFFGQGTRLTVV.

This chain joins TRBV10-2 and TRBJ2-1; a weak D match, TRBD2 (6 bases). Trimming took 8 bases from V and 3 from J, leaving 14 bases between them. Germline V gene sequence: CDR1 WSHSY, CDR2 SAAADI. The CDR3 covers 14 residues. The CDR3 bases are TGCGCCAGCGGGCTTAGGAGGGGCTACAATGAGCAGTTCTTC. Translating gives CASGLRRGYNEQFF.

The chain uses TRBV27 and TRBJ1-1; 7 nucleotides line up with TRBD1. The CDR3 is made up of 13 amino acids. Looked up from germline, CDR1 is MNHEY and CDR2 is SMNVEV (reference sequence). V shed 4 bases, J shed 4 bases, and the junction held 3 bases outside the gene matches. The CDR3 here is CASSSRGFTEAFF. In nucleotides, the CDR3 is TGTGCCAGCAGTTCCAGGGGGTTCACTGAAGCTTTCTTT.

This clone was picked up a small number of times. This rearrangement joins TRBV4-1 to TRBJ1-1, with TRBD1 identical over 8 bases. The CDR3 covers 16 residues. V lost 3 bases, J lost 1 base, and 7 bases stayed unmatched. Germline values: CDR1 MGHRA, CDR2 YSYEKL. The CDR3: CASSQERTGGNTEAFF. The CDR3 coding sequence is TGCGCCAGCAGCCAGGAAAGAACAGGGGGGAACACTGAAGCTTTCTTT.

This clone has only a few counts. V is TRBV28 and J is TRBJ1-2, with D possibly being TRBD1 (6 bases). Trimming pared 7 bases from V and 4 bases from J, leaving 16 bases between. Germline V gene sequence: CDR1 MDHEN, CDR2 SYDVKM. CDR3 length equals 14 residues. Here the CDR3 DNA reads TGTGCCAGCACCACGAGGACAGACTCCTATGGCTACACCTTC. Protein: CASTTRTDSYGYTF.

V and J are TRBV7-9 and TRBJ2-7, with D possibly TRBD2 on 6 matching bases. Germline CDR1 is SEHNR and CDR2 is FQNEAQ (reference sequence). The CDR3 extends over 15 amino acids. Trimming cost V 0 bases and J 0 bases, with 9 bases left between them. The CDR3 sequence: CASSLAAGSSYEQYF. The CDR3 DNA reads as TGTGCCAGCAGCTTAGCGGCGGGGAGCTCCTACGAGCAGTACTTC. The full variable domain, with the rest looked up from reference TRBV7-9 and TRBJ2-7, is DTGVSQNPRHKITKRGQNVTFRCDPISEHNRLYWYRQTLGQGPEFLTYFQNEAQLEKSRLLSDRFSAERPKGSFSTLEIQRTEQGDSAMYLCASSLAAGSSYEQYFGPGTRLTVT.

This clone was seen a single time. The chain links TRBV18 to TRBJ2-2; D gene ambiguous. Germline values: CDR1 KGHSH, CDR2 LQKENI. V lost 0 bases and J lost 7, with 9 bases in between. CDR3 size: 14 residues. DNA for the CDR3: TGTGCCAGCTCACCACCGGTGGTCGGCGGGGAGCTGTTTTTT. Amino acid sequence: CASSPPVVGGELFF.

Only one count was recorded for this clone. The chain couples TRBV25-1 to TRBJ2-7; 8 nucleotides align to TRBD2. The CDR3 sequence is 15 residues long. Germline loops: CDR1 MGHDK, CDR2 SYGVNS. V was pared by 3 bases and J by 5 bases, with 9 bases of the junction left unmatched. CDR3 sequence reads: CASSDSGTSSHEQYF. CDR3 coding DNA: TGTGCCAGCAGTGACTCCGGGACTAGTAGCCACGAGCAGTACTTC.

This rearrangement joins TRBV11-2 to TRBJ2-1; 7 positions agree with TRBD2. This CDR3 is 14 amino acids long. The J segment lost 5 bases and the V segment lost 4 bases, leaving 5 bases of the junction unmatched. Germline CDR1 SGHAT, CDR2 FQNNGV. CDR3 DNA sequence: TGTGCCAGCAGCTCGAGCGGGGCGAACAATGAGCAGTTCTTC. Protein product: CASSSSGANNEQFF.

This chain joins TRBV7-2 and TRBJ2-1; 7 nucleotides align to TRBD2. The CDR3 is made up of 13 amino acids. Trimming took 4 bases from V and 9 from J; bases not matched to a gene: 6. Germline V lookup: CDR1 SGHTA, CDR2 FQGNSA. CDR3 residues: CASSSGLVGEQFF. As DNA, the CDR3 is TGTGCCAGCAGCTCCGGACTAGTTGGTGAGCAGTTCTTC.

The V gene is TRBV28, the J gene TRBJ1-1; 7 bases line up with TRBD1. With V trimmed by 6 bases and J by 5 bases, 6 bases remained unmatched. The CDR3 totals 13 residues. CDR1 MDHEN and CDR2 SYDVKM come from the germline V gene. The chain's CDR3 is CASSRGGRTEAFF. The CDR3 DNA follows: TGTGCCAGCAGCCGAGGGGGCCGGACTGAAGCTTTCTTT.

This chain joins TRBV4-1 and TRBJ1-6, with TRBD1 matching 7 bases. In germline, CDR1 is MGHRA, CDR2 YSYEKL. The junction had 6 bases not matched to a gene; V was cut back by 2 bases and J by 8 bases. This CDR3 has 15 amino acids. CDR3 in DNA: TGCGCCAGCAGCCAAAGTCCAGGGGGAGATTCACCCCTCCACTTT. Residues: CASSQSPGGDSPLHF.

The genes are TRBV6-5 and TRBJ2-3, with D perhaps TRBD2 (5 bases). Trimming stripped 6 bases from V and 1 base from J, with 11 bases between. This CDR3 is 14 amino acids long. Germline V gene lookup returns CDR1 MNHEY and CDR2 SVGAGI. The CDR3: CASRTTGGTDTQYF. CDR3 bases: TGTGCCAGCAGGACTACCGGCGGCACAGATACGCAGTATTTT.

The J gene is TRBJ2-3, the V gene TRBV11-2, with 7 bases lining up with TRBD2. V shed 7 bases, J shed 2 bases, and the junction held 6 bases outside the gene matches. The CDR3 spans 14 residues. CDR1 and CDR2 (germline): SGHAT, FQNNGV. The CDR3 sequence is CASKAGPNTDTQYF. The CDR3 nucleotides are TGTGCCAGCAAAGCGGGGCCTAACACAGATACGCAGTATTTT.

This chain uses TRBV18 with TRBJ2-1, with D possibly matching TRBD2 (6 bases). Deletions cut 5 bases from V and 0 bases from J, with 17 bases between. Per the germline V gene, CDR1 is KGHSH and CDR2 is LQKENI. This CDR3 has 17 residues. The CDR3 bases are TGTGCCAGCTCAGCGACTAGGACCTCCGGCTCCTACAATGAGCAGTTCTTC. Its protein is CASSATRTSGSYNEQFF. The full variable domain, rest sourced from reference TRBV18 and TRBJ2-1, is NAGVMQNPRHLVRRRGQEARLRCSPMKGHSHVYWYRQLPEEGLKFMVYLQKENIIDESGMPKERFSAEFPKEGPSILRIQQVVRGDSAAYFCASSATRTSGSYNEQFFGPGTRLTVL.

The chain combines TRBV18 with TRBJ2-7; 9 bases fit TRBD2. Germline V CDR1 and CDR2: KGHSH, LQKENI. V gave up 0 bases and J gave up 5 bases; unmatched junction bases: 2. The length of the CDR3 is 14 residues. Here the CDR3 DNA reads TGTGCCAGCTCACCACCTAGCGGGAGAGACGAGCAGTACTTC. Its protein product is CASSPPSGRDEQYF. The full variable domain, with the rest looked up from reference TRBV18 and TRBJ2-7, is NAGVMQNPRHLVRRRGQEARLRCSPMKGHSHVYWYRQLPEEGLKFMVYLQKENIIDESGMPKERFSAEFPKEGPSILRIQQVVRGDSAAYFCASSPPSGRDEQYFGPGTRLTVT.

The chain recombines TRBV27 with TRBJ2-7; 11 bases map to TRBD2. Germline V gene data show CDR1 as MNHEY and CDR2 as SMNVEV (reference sequence). The length of the CDR3 is 14 residues. The ends lost 4 bases at V and 3 bases at J; junction bases unmatched: 2. CDR3 nucleotide sequence: TGTGCCAGCAGTTCAACTAGCGGGAGCTACGAGCAGTACTTC. Protein: CASSSTSGSYEQYF.